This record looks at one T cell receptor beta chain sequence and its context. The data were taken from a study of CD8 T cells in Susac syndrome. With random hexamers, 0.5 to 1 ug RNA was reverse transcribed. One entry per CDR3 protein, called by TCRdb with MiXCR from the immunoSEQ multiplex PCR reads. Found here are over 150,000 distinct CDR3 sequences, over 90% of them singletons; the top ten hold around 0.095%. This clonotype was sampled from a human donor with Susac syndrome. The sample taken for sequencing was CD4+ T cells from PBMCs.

The CDR3 DNA reads TGTGCCAGCAGCTCCCCCCGAAGCTATGGCTACACCTTC. This sequence encodes CASSSPRSYGYTF. This chain connects TRBV11-2 to TRBJ1-2, with no clear D. Germline V lookup: CDR1 SGHAT, CDR2 FQNNGV. V was cut by 4 bases and J by 4 bases, with 10 bases left in between. The CDR3 spans 13 residues. Complete variable domain (other parts from reference TRBV11-2 and TRBJ1-2): EAGVAQSPRYKIIEKRQSVAFWCNPISGHATLYWYQQILGQGPKLLIQFQNNGVVDDSQLPKDRFSAERLKGVDSTLKIQPAKLEDSAVYLCASSSPRSYGYTFGSGTRLTVV.